This T cell receptor (beta chain) was recovered during a study of cytomegalovirus exposure and HLA in healthy donors. Sequencing used immunoSEQ multiplex PCR; TCRdb keeps in-frame clones, though not all of them. The sample gives 200,000 to 250,000 clones, roughly 80% of which show up once; roughly 5.5% is in the top ten. The source of this sequence is a young woman in good health and CMV-seronegative. Sequenced input: PBMCs.

The DNA for the CDR3 is TGTGCCAGCAGCGCGACAGGGTTGGAGGAAAAACTGTTTTTT. Translated: CASSATGLEEKLFF. The rearrangement links TRBV6-6 to TRBJ1-4; TRBD1 aligns across 7 bases. V lost 6 bases, J lost 8 bases, and 9 bases stayed unmatched. The CDR3 length is 14 residues. Germline loops: CDR1 MNHNY, CDR2 SVGAGI (reference sequence).